What follows are 29 T cell receptor beta chains derived from one specimen sequenced in a study of Ad26.COV2.S vaccination and SARS-CoV-2 variants. Described treatment: roughly 18 received Ad26.COV2.S at low or high dose, single or two shots; about five received placebo; per-sample allocation not given. Each sample was drawn 63 days after the first injection (of vaccine or placebo). Some clones are missing from TCRdb's copy, which holds only in-frame ones; the method was immunoSEQ multiplex PCR. The table includes hundreds of thousands of clones, under 90% detected once. The sample here was peripheral blood, taken in a trial of Ad26.COV2.S vaccine versus placebo. The receptors come from a person aged 18-60 years who received the Ad26.COV2.S COVID-19 vaccine or a placebo.

The genes are TRBV2 and TRBJ1-5, with D perhaps matching TRBD1 (6 bases). The CDR3 has 15 amino acids. Germline CDR1 reads SNHLY; CDR2 reads FYNNEI. The ends were cut back, 4 bases at V and 2 bases at J, with 12 bases in the middle. As DNA, the CDR3 is TGTGCCAGCAGTGGCGAGTCAGGGGGCAATCAGCCCCAGCATTTT. This translates into CASSGESGGNQPQHF.

The V and J genes are TRBV28 and TRBJ2-3; D assignment may be TRBD1 or TRBD2 (7 bases each). Trimming shortened V by 10 bases and J by 1 base, and 12 bases separated the two germline ends. The CDR3 covers 13 residues. The germline V gene encodes CDR1 MDHEN and CDR2 SYDVKM. CDR3 sequence (DNA): TGTGCCACCAGGGGGGGTGGCACAGATACGCAGTATTTT. It codes for CATRGGGTDTQYF.

The chain joins TRBV5-1 to TRBJ2-7, with D unresolved. CDR1 and CDR2 from the germline V gene are SGHRS and YFSETQ. The CDR3 sequence is 13 residues long. Trimming removed 5 bases at V and 4 bases at J, with 13 bases between. Here the CDR3 DNA reads TGCGCCAGCAGAGAAGGGTGGGGATACGAGCAGTACTTC. Its translation is CASREGWGYEQYF.

This rearrangement joins TRBV5-6 to TRBJ1-2, with D hard to call. CDR1 is SGHDT, CDR2 YYEEEE, per germline. Trimming took off 4 bases at V and 5 bases at J, with 9 bases between the two ends. This CDR3 has 12 residues. This CDR3 reads CASSRTDYGYTF. CDR3 in DNA: TGTGCCAGCAGCCGGACTGATTATGGCTACACCTTC.

The CDR3 bases are TGTGCCAGCAGCGACCAGGGGGCGGATAGTGAGCAGTACTTC. Translated: CASSDQGADSEQYF. The chain recombines TRBV9 with TRBJ2-7; 8 nucleotides match TRBD1. This CDR3 region has 14 residues. V lost 3 bases, J lost 7 bases, and 9 bases stayed unmatched. Germline V gene data show CDR1 as SGDLS and CDR2 as YYNGEE.

The J gene is TRBJ1-2, the V gene TRBV14, with D uncertain. Trimming pared 1 base from V and 9 bases from J, leaving 15 bases between. Germline V lookup: CDR1 SGHDN, CDR2 FVKESK. The CDR3 consists of 14 residues. The CDR3 DNA reads TGTGCCAGCAGCCAAGTCGCCCTCGACCTTAGCTACACCTTC. Translated, it gives CASSQVALDLSYTF.

V and J are TRBV9 and TRBJ2-7; D possibly uses TRBD1 or TRBD2 (9 bases each). CDR1 SGDLS and CDR2 YYNGEE come from the germline V gene. The CDR3 covers 17 residues. Between the trimmed V and J ends, which lost 4 bases and 5 bases, there was a span of 25 bases. The CDR3 loop reads CASSPFSSGTGLDEQYF. In DNA, the CDR3 is TGTGCCAGCAGCCCCTTCTCTAGCGGGACAGGGCTCGACGAGCAGTACTTC.

The chain recombines TRBV2 with TRBJ2-2, with 9 bases lining up with TRBD2. The V gene end was trimmed by 1 base and the J gene end by 5 bases; junction bases not matched to a gene: 5. In germline, CDR1 is SNHLY, CDR2 FYNNEI. The CDR3 loop spans 16 amino acids. The DNA of the CDR3 is TGTGCCAGCAGTGAAGAACGGCTAGCGGGGACCGGGGAGCTGTTTTTT. It yields the protein CASSEERLAGTGELFF.

The chain links TRBV7-9 to TRBJ1-1; D uncertain. Germline assignment: CDR1 SEHNR and CDR2 FQNEAQ (reference sequence). V lost 1 base and J lost 7, with 7 bases in between. There are 12 residues in the CDR3. The DNA of the CDR3 is TGTGCCAGCAGCTTAGGAATGGGTGAAGCTTTCTTT. Translated: CASSLGMGEAFF.

The chain carries TRBV19 and TRBJ2-2; 12 positions match TRBD2. V was clipped by 2 bases and J by 6 bases; unmatched bases: 1. The CDR3 loop spans 15 amino acids. Germline V gene lookup returns CDR1 LNHDA and CDR2 SQIVND (reference sequence). CDR3 in amino acids: CASSIWTSGAGELFF. CDR3 nucleotide sequence: TGTGCCAGTAGTATATGGACTAGCGGGGCCGGGGAGCTGTTTTTT.

This chain uses TRBV18 with TRBJ2-3; TRBD2 matches 13 bases. The CDR3 consists of 15 residues. CDR1 is KGHSH, CDR2 LQKENI, per germline. V shed 5 bases, J shed 8 bases, and the junction held 7 bases outside the gene matches. The CDR3 sequence is CASSSGTSGTGTQYF. The CDR3 DNA sequence: TGTGCCAGCTCATCCGGGACTAGCGGGACTGGTACGCAGTATTTT. Combining the CDR3 with reference TRBV18 and TRBJ2-3 gives the whole variable domain NAGVMQNPRHLVRRRGQEARLRCSPMKGHSHVYWYRQLPEEGLKFMVYLQKENIIDESGMPKERFSAEFPKEGPSILRIQQVVRGDSAAYFCASSSGTSGTGTQYFGPGTRLTVL.

This clone occurred once. The rearrangement joins TRBV7-9 to TRBJ2-1; the match to TRBD2 covers 14 bases. CDR3 length equals 15 residues. V dropped 5 bases and J dropped 10; count of bases not matched to a gene: 7. Germline CDR1 is SEHNR and CDR2 is FQNEAQ (reference sequence). CDR3 in DNA: TGTGCCAGCAGCCTCGGGACTAGCGGGAGTGGAGAGCAGTTCTTC. Translated, it gives CASSLGTSGSGEQFF.

In regard to this clone: Other DNA sequences in this sample translate to the same CDR3. The chain is built from TRBV11-3 and TRBJ2-5; no clear D. CDR1 is SGHNT and CDR2 is YENEEA in the germline V gene. This CDR3 contains 11 residues. Trimming took off 6 bases at V and 3 bases at J, with 5 bases between the two ends. CDR3 sequence reads: CASSLEETQYF. CDR3 bases: TGTGCCAGCAGTCTAGAAGAGACCCAGTACTTC.

The chain has TRBV18 and TRBJ2-2; TRBD1 matches at 11 bases. The CDR3 consists of 15 residues. Germline V gene sequence: CDR1 KGHSH, CDR2 LQKENI. Germline trimming cut 2 bases from V and 4 bases from J; bases unmatched to any gene: 0. The CDR3 spells CASSPGTGGTGELFF. CDR3 bases: TGTGCCAGCTCACCAGGGACAGGGGGCACCGGGGAGCTGTTTTTT.

The rearrangement joins TRBV19 to TRBJ2-7; the match to TRBD1 covers 10 bases. V lost 9 bases to trimming and J lost 5 bases; unmatched junction nucleotides: 4. The CDR3 extends over 12 amino acids. The germline CDR1 and CDR2 sequences are LNHDA and SQIVND (reference sequence). CDR3 sequence: CARWTGGNEQYF. CDR3 nucleotide sequence: TGTGCCAGGTGGACAGGGGGGAACGAGCAGTACTTC.

This clone was recorded once. The chain is built from TRBV6-5 and TRBJ1-6; weak D call: TRBD1 (5 bases). CDR3 length: 15 amino acids. Germline CDR1 and CDR2: MNHEY and SVGAGI. V lost 0 bases and J 7 bases, leaving 10 bases between the germline ends. CDR3 nucleotide sequence: TGTGCCAGCAGTTACTCGACGACAGCGAATTCACCCCTCCACTTT. It translates to CASSYSTTANSPLHF.

Concerning this clone itself: The sample contains more than one DNA sequence encoding this CDR3. This chain links TRBV7-9 with TRBJ2-7, with D perhaps matching TRBD1 (6 bases). Trimming took off 4 bases at V and 5 bases at J, with 9 bases between the two ends. The CDR3 sequence is 12 residues long. The germline CDR1 and CDR2 sequences are SEHNR and FQNEAQ (reference sequence). CDR3 nucleotides: TGTGCCAGCAGCTATTCAGGGGACGAGCAGTACTTC. It is translated as CASSYSGDEQYF.

The table lists this clone with a count of one. CDR3 in amino acids: CASSSQGSTEAFF. CDR3 nucleotides: TGTGCCAGCAGCTCTCAGGGGAGCACTGAAGCTTTCTTT. The V gene is TRBV9, the J gene TRBJ1-1; maybe TRBD1 (6 bases). Germline CDR1 is SGDLS and CDR2 is YYNGEE. The CDR3 runs to 13 residues. Trimming stripped 4 bases from V and 4 bases from J, with 11 bases between. Variable domain in full (rest from reference TRBV9 and TRBJ1-1): DSGVTQTPKHLITATGQRVTLRCSPRSGDLSVYWYQQSLDQGLQFLIQYYNGEERAKGNILERFSAQQFPDLHSELNLSSLELGDSALYFCASSSQGSTEAFFGQGTRLTVV.

This clone was seen a few times. The V and J genes are TRBV25-1 and TRBJ2-7, with 9 bases matching TRBD2. This CDR3 is 16 amino acids long. The germline gives CDR1 MGHDK, CDR2 SYGVNS. V lost 4 bases to trimming and J lost 4 bases; unmatched junction nucleotides: 11. Here the CDR3 DNA reads TGTGCCAGCAGTGGAAAATCGGGACTAGCAAGGTACGAGCAGTACTTC. Residues: CASSGKSGLARYEQYF.

The rearrangement links TRBV11-1 to TRBJ2-2; D possibly corresponds to TRBD1 (9 bases). Germline CDR1 reads SGHAT; CDR2 reads FQDESV (reference sequence). V lost 8 bases and J 6 bases, leaving 22 bases between the germline ends. CDR3 length equals 16 residues. CDR3 sequence reads: CASRGGQGRAPGELFF. CDR3 DNA: TGTGCCAGCCGGGGGGGACAGGGCAGGGCCCCCGGGGAGCTGTTTTTT.

The chain employs TRBV7-3 and TRBJ2-3; no definite D call. This CDR3 has 14 residues. Per the germline V gene, CDR1 is SGHTA and CDR2 is FQGTGA. V was shortened by 5 bases and J by 5 bases, with 14 bases between the two germline ends. The DNA for the CDR3 is TGTGCCAGCAGCCTTAGTGTCTCGGTAGATACGCAGTATTTT. Translating it yields CASSLSVSVDTQYF.

The rearrangement uses TRBV7-3 and TRBJ2-7, with no clear D. Per the germline V gene, CDR1 is SGHTA and CDR2 is FQGTGA. The CDR3 length is 13 residues. Trimming took 5 bases from V and 2 from J, leaving 10 bases between them. The CDR3 DNA is TGTGCCAGCAGCCTTCGGCCAACCTACGAGCAGTACTTC. Translated, it gives CASSLRPTYEQYF.

The chain combines TRBV5-1 with TRBJ2-3; 7 bases are shared with TRBD1. Germline lookup yields CDR1 SGHRS and CDR2 YFSETQ. This CDR3 has 14 residues. V trimming: 10 bases; J trimming: 2 bases; junction bases outside the gene matches: 10. The CDR3 protein is CASSGTASTDTQYF. CDR3 nucleotide sequence: TGCGCCTCTTCGGGGACAGCTTCCACAGATACGCAGTATTTT. The whole variable domain, filled in from reference TRBV5-1 and TRBJ2-3, reads KAGVTQTPRYLIKTRGQQVTLSCSPISGHRSVSWYQQTPGQGLQFLFEYFSETQRNKGNFPGRFSGRQFSNSRSEMNVSTLELGDSALYLCASSGTASTDTQYFGPGTRLTVL.

The chain links TRBV19 to TRBJ2-6; possibly TRBD2 for D (6 bases). The V gene lost 3 bases and the J gene lost 0 bases, with 9 bases spanning the gap. This CDR3 is built from 16 residues. Looked up from germline, CDR1 is LNHDA and CDR2 is SQIVND (reference sequence). The DNA for the CDR3 is TGTGCCAGTAGTATGGCGGGGTTCTCTGGGGCCAACGTCCTGACTTTC. This translates into CASSMAGFSGANVLTF.

This chain connects TRBV11-3 to TRBJ1-6; D unresolved. Germline values: CDR1 SGHNT, CDR2 YENEEA. The CDR3 sequence is 12 residues long. V gave up 1 base and J gave up 9 bases, with 4 bases separating them. CDR3 in amino acids: CASSLGSSPLHF. As DNA, the CDR3 is TGTGCCAGCAGCTTAGGAAGTTCACCCCTCCACTTT.

The chain has TRBV7-2 and TRBJ1-6, with 8 bases matching TRBD1. Trimming took 4 bases from V and 6 from J; bases not matched to a gene: 5. The CDR3 has 15 amino acids. Germline lookup yields CDR1 SGHTA and CDR2 FQGNSA. The CDR3 sequence is CASSSWTGFNSPLHF. In DNA, the CDR3 is TGTGCCAGCAGCTCCTGGACAGGGTTTAATTCACCCCTCCACTTT.

The CDR3 loop reads CASSLLPQGEAFF. The CDR3 DNA follows: TGTGCCAGCAGCTTACTTCCGCAGGGGGAAGCTTTCTTT. The chain recombines TRBV7-3 with TRBJ1-1, with D perhaps TRBD1 (6 bases). This CDR3 is built from 13 residues. The germline V and J ends were trimmed by 2 bases and 8 bases, with 12 bases remaining between them. Germline lookup yields CDR1 SGHTA and CDR2 FQGTGA.

This clone showed up just once. This rearrangement joins TRBV6-2 or TRBV6-3 to TRBJ1-5; D call uncertain. Trimming took 0 bases from V and 4 from J, leaving 19 bases between them. Looked up from germline, CDR1 is MNHEY and CDR2 is SVGEGT. CDR3 size: 18 residues. The CDR3 reads CASSYSELIRGLNQPQHF. The DNA for the CDR3 is TGTGCCAGCAGTTACTCGGAGCTGATAAGAGGGTTGAATCAGCCCCAGCATTTT.

The V gene is TRBV7-2, the J gene TRBJ2-1, with D unresolved. The CDR3 covers 15 residues. Germline assignment: CDR1 SGHTA and CDR2 FQGNSA. V dropped 5 bases and J dropped 2 bases, with 13 bases sitting between them. CDR3 sequence (DNA): TGTGCCAGCAGCCCCTCTCGACGGACCTACAATGAGCAGTTCTTC. Translating it yields CASSPSRRTYNEQFF.